The clone carrying this T cell receptor (beta chain) was counted a single time. Germline values: CDR1 MNHEY, CDR2 SVGAGI. The V gene end was trimmed by 5 bases and the J gene end by 7 bases; junction bases not matched to a gene: 5. The CDR3 length is 13 residues. Assay: immunoSEQ multiplex PCR; the TCRdb copy retains only in-frame clones and omits some. Seen here are millions of clones, about 95% observed once, and the top ten hold roughly 0.13%. Negatively enriched CD4+ T cells were divided by CD45RA into naive and memory. The data belong to a study of shared clonotypes between healthy human individuals.

The J gene is TRBJ1-2, the V gene TRBV6-5, with 9 bases identical to TRBD1. The sample comprised naive CD4+ T cells sorted from blood. Subset in this sample: CD45RA+ positively selected. The source is a man aged 18 to 29 in good health. This CDR3 reads CASSARDRAGYTF. The CDR3 DNA reads as TGTGCCAGCAGTGCCCGGGACAGGGCTGGCTACACCTTC.